Presented here are 22 T cell receptor beta chains from one specimen sequenced in a study of cytomegalovirus exposure and HLA in healthy donors. Some clones are missing from TCRdb's copy, which holds only in-frame ones; the method was immunoSEQ multiplex PCR. This repertoire shows more than 250,000 clones, roughly 88% found once; its top ten account for approximately 3.1%. The sequencing sample was made of PBMCs. Source of these receptors: a woman in her twenties or thirties in good health and CMV-seronegative.

The chain uses TRBV28 and TRBJ1-2, with 7 positions matching TRBD1. V gave up 6 bases and J gave up 7 bases; unmatched junction bases: 14. This CDR3 has 15 amino acids. Germline CDR1 reads MDHEN; CDR2 reads SYDVKM. CDR3 nucleotide sequence: TGTGCCAGCAGGGCTGACAGGGCCTTACCGGGTGGCTACACCTTC. This encodes CASRADRALPGGYTF.

This clone is a singleton in its sample. The rearrangement uses TRBV28 and TRBJ1-1; D not certain. The V end lost 6 bases, the J end lost 1 base, and 15 bases lay between the germline ends. Looked up from germline, CDR1 is MDHEN and CDR2 is SYDVKM. The length of the CDR3 is 15 residues. The CDR3 spells CASSPGPGQNTEAFF. The CDR3 coding sequence is TGTGCCAGCAGCCCGGGCCCAGGCCAGAACACTGAAGCTTTCTTT.

This chain uses TRBV11-1 with TRBJ2-3; 11 bases are shared with TRBD2. Germline CDR1 is SGHAT and CDR2 is FQDESV (reference sequence). The CDR3 spans 15 residues. Trimming took 2 bases from V and 6 from J; bases not matched to a gene: 4. For the CDR3, the DNA is TGTGCCAGCAGCTTAACTAGCGGGAGTTTCGATACGCAGTATTTT. It yields the protein CASSLTSGSFDTQYF.

For this clone: The sample holds other DNA sequences that translate to the same CDR3. CDR3 sequence reads: CASSRTNTGELFF. The CDR3, as DNA: TGTGCCAGCAGCCGCACGAACACCGGGGAGCTGTTTTTT. The chain has TRBV27 and TRBJ2-2; D remains ambiguous. Per the germline V gene, CDR1 is MNHEY and CDR2 is SMNVEV (reference sequence). This CDR3 has 13 amino acids. V was trimmed by 6 bases and J by 0 bases, leaving 5 bases between them.

The chain uses TRBV28 and TRBJ1-1; D gene uncertain. This CDR3 comprises 15 residues. Germline CDR1 MDHEN, CDR2 SYDVKM. V lost 4 bases and J lost 0, with 12 bases in between. CDR3 sequence: CASSSPPPMNTEAFF. The CDR3 DNA is TGTGCCAGCAGTTCCCCGCCGCCAATGAACACTGAAGCTTTCTTT.

Note on this clone: One end of the junction is discordant with germline, which a read error may explain. V usage is TRBV29-1 and J usage is TRBJ2-2; TRBD2 matches 9 bases. Germline V lookup: CDR1 SQVTM, CDR2 ANQGSEA. The CDR3 sequence is 15 residues long. CDR3: CSVTSGRTNTGELFF. DNA of the CDR3: TGCAGCGTTACGAGCGGGAGGACGAATACCGGGGAGCTGTTTTTT.

The chain has TRBV6-5 and TRBJ2-7; D remains unclear. V gave up 0 bases and J gave up 4 bases, with 10 bases separating them. This CDR3 contains 14 residues. CDR1 MNHEY and CDR2 SVGAGI come from the germline V gene. As DNA, the CDR3 is TGTGCCAGCAGTTACTCGAACCAGTTATACGAGCAGTACTTC. Translation gives CASSYSNQLYEQYF.

The chain carries TRBV29-1 and TRBJ2-1, with D possibly TRBD2 on 5 matching bases. CDR3 length: 12 residues. The germline CDR1 and CDR2 sequences are SQVTM and ANQGSEA. Trimming stripped 4 bases from V and 4 bases from J, with 8 bases between. Here the CDR3 reads CSVVGLYNEQFF. The CDR3 DNA sequence: TGCAGCGTTGTAGGACTTTACAATGAGCAGTTCTTC.

CDR3 sequence reads: CASREQGAIQETQYF. The CDR3 DNA sequence: TGCGCCAGCAGGGAACAGGGGGCTATACAAGAGACCCAGTACTTC. The chain has TRBV10-2 and TRBJ2-5; 9 nucleotides match TRBD1. Germline loops: CDR1 WSHSY, CDR2 SAAADI. With V trimmed by 6 bases and J by 2 bases, 7 bases remained unmatched. CDR3 length: 15 residues.

The chain employs TRBV14 and TRBJ2-7; no clear D. V was clipped by 0 bases and J by 2 bases, with 5 bases between them. CDR3 length: 13 residues. The germline CDR1 and CDR2 sequences are SGHDN and FVKESK. CDR3 region: CASSQDGAYEQYF. The CDR3, as DNA: TGTGCCAGCAGCCAAGATGGGGCCTACGAGCAGTACTTC.

V is TRBV28 and J is TRBJ1-2; D is perhaps TRBD1 (6 bases). From germline, CDR1 is MDHEN and CDR2 SYDVKM. V lost 3 bases to trimming and J lost 7 bases, with 12 bases between them. This CDR3 is built from 13 residues. As DNA, the CDR3 is TGTGCCAGCAGTTTGGGGGGCTGGTTTGGCTACACCTTC. Translated, it gives CASSLGGWFGYTF.

As to this clone: Relative to the germline gene, one junction end is altered; a read error may explain this. V gene TRBV28 combines with J gene TRBJ2-3, with no clear D. Germline values: CDR1 MDHEN, CDR2 SYDVKM. There are 12 residues in the CDR3. The CDR3 bases are TGTGCCGGCAGTTTCCGAAGGAATACGCAGTATTTT. Translated: CAGSFRRNTQYF.

This chain joins TRBV14 and TRBJ1-1; D remains ambiguous. Trimming shortened V by 5 bases and J by 4 bases, and 11 bases separated the two germline ends. The germline gives CDR1 SGHDN, CDR2 FVKESK. The CDR3 is made up of 13 amino acids. For the CDR3, the DNA is TGTGCCAGCAGCGAATTCGCAACCACTGAAGCTTTCTTT. As protein: CASSEFATTEAFF.

The genes are TRBV9 and TRBJ2-2, with 8 bases fitting TRBD1. Germline V lookup: CDR1 SGDLS, CDR2 YYNGEE. The length of the CDR3 is 16 residues. V dropped 2 bases and J dropped 4; count of bases not matched to a gene: 7. CDR3 loop: CASSVAGQATTGELFF. The CDR3 region has the DNA TGTGCCAGCAGCGTCGCGGGACAGGCTACCACCGGGGAGCTGTTTTTT.

J is TRBJ2-7 and V is TRBV19; 7 nucleotides align to TRBD2. Germline assignment: CDR1 LNHDA and CDR2 SQIVND (reference sequence). The length of the CDR3 is 14 residues. The junction had 5 bases not matched to a gene; V was cut back by 5 bases and J by 1 base. The CDR3 here is CASSSSGGSYEQYF. In DNA form, the CDR3 reads TGTGCCAGTAGTTCGTCGGGAGGTTCCTACGAGCAGTACTTC.

The chain has TRBV7-6 and TRBJ2-7; TRBD2 agrees at 13 bases. The germline V gene encodes CDR1 SGHVS and CDR2 FNYEAQ. This CDR3 has 18 amino acids. The V and J ends lost 2 bases and 0 bases, in that order; junction bases with no gene match: 7. The CDR3 bases are TGTGCCAGCAGCTTAAGGCCGGGGACTAGCGGGATCTCCTACGAGCAGTACTTC. Its protein is CASSLRPGTSGISYEQYF.

The V call is TRBV12-5, the J call TRBJ2-3; tentative D call: TRBD2 (5 bases). The CDR3 is made up of 14 amino acids. The germline CDR1 and CDR2 sequences are LGHNT and FRNRAP. V lost 5 bases, J lost 3 bases, and 12 bases lay in between. The CDR3 DNA is TGTGCTAGTGGTCCCCCCTCGGGAACAGATACGCAGTATTTT. Translation gives CASGPPSGTDTQYF.

This clone was seen a few times. The rearrangement uses TRBV7-9 and TRBJ2-4; D remains unclear. Germline values: CDR1 SEHNR, CDR2 FQNEAQ (reference sequence). Trimming shortened V by 1 base and J by 6 bases, and 7 bases separated the two germline ends. The CDR3 totals 13 residues. DNA of the CDR3: TGTGCCAGCAGCTTAGAACCAAGAAACATTCAGTACTTC. Its translation is CASSLEPRNIQYF.

The gene calls are TRBV5-1 and TRBJ2-1; D is unresolved. Trimming removed 0 bases from V and 1 base from J, with 8 bases in between. Germline values: CDR1 SGHRS, CDR2 YFSETQ. CDR3 length equals 15 residues. For the CDR3, the DNA is TGCGCCAGCAGCTTGGGTGGGAATTCCTACAATGAGCAGTTCTTC. Protein: CASSLGGNSYNEQFF.

The chain is built from TRBV5-5 and TRBJ2-7; 12 bases agree with TRBD1. Germline V gene data show CDR1 as SGHKS and CDR2 as YYEKEE (reference sequence). The CDR3 runs to 15 residues. The J segment lost 3 bases and the V segment lost 5 bases, leaving 6 bases of the junction unmatched. The CDR3 is CASSSGTGGFYEQYF. The DNA of the CDR3 is TGTGCCAGCAGTTCCGGGACAGGGGGCTTCTACGAGCAGTACTTC.

The chain combines TRBV28 with TRBJ1-2; D gene unclear. Germline assignment: CDR1 MDHEN and CDR2 SYDVKM. The CDR3 contains 13 residues. V was clipped by 2 bases and J by 4 bases, with 8 bases between them. The chain's CDR3 is CASSLRVGYGYTF. CDR3 bases: TGTGCCAGCAGTTTACGAGTCGGCTATGGCTACACCTTC.

The chain recombines TRBV28 with TRBJ1-2; 11 bases map to TRBD1. V lost 1 base, J lost 3 bases, and 4 bases stayed unmatched. Germline V gene sequence: CDR1 MDHEN, CDR2 SYDVKM. This CDR3 comprises 16 residues. The CDR3 loop reads CASSLSGQGAHYGYTF. The CDR3 nucleotides read TGTGCCAGCAGTTTATCAGGACAGGGGGCGCACTATGGCTACACCTTC.